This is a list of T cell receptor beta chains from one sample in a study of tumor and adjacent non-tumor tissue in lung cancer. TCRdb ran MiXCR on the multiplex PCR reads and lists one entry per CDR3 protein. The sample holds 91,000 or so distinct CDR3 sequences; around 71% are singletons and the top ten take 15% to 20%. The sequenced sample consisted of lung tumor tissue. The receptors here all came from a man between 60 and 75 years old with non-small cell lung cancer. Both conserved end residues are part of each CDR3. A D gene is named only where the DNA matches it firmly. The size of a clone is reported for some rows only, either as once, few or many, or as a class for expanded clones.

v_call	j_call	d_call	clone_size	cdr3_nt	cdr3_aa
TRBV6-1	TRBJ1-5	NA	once	TGTGCTAGCAGTGAAAGGTCCGAGAGGCTCCAGCATTTT	CASSERSERLQHF
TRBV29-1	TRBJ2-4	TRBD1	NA	TGCAGCGCCGAGGGACAGTCAAAAAACATTCAGTATTTC	CSAEGQSKNIQYF
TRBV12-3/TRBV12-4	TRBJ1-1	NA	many	TGTGCCAGCAGTTTATGGTCAGGGCATGACGCTTTCTTT	CASSLWSGHDAFF
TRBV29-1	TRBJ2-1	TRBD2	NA	TGCAGCGTTGTGGTGACTAGCGCGTATGAGCAGTTCTTC	CSVVVTSAYEQFF
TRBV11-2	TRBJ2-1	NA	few	TGTACCGGCAACTTAGAGTTTCATGAGCAGTTCTTC	CTGNLEFHEQFF
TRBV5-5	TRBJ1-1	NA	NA	TGTGCCAACAGGCTCCATCGGGGAATGAACACTGTAGCTTTCTTT	CANRLHRGMNTVAFF
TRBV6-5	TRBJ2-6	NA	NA	TGTGCCAGCTCTCTTCATAGCTCTGGGGCCAACGTCCTGACTTTC	CASSLHSSGANVLTF
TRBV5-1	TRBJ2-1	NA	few	TGCGCCAGCAGCTTGGGAGACACAGTATACAATGAGCAGTTCTTC	CASSLGDTVYNEQFF
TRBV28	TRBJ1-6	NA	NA	TGTACCAGCAGTTTAGAACCCGGGGCCCCTAGGTCCCTCCACTTT	CTSSLEPGAPRSLHF
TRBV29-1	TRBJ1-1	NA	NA	TGCAGCGGCCTACAGGGTATGAACACTGAAGCTTTCTTT	CSGLQGMNTEAFF
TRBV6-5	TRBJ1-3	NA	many	TGTGCCAGCAGGGAACCGGGGGCGTCTGGAAACACCATATATTTT	CASREPGASGNTIYF
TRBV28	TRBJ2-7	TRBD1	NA	TGTGCCAACAATTCCCTGGACAGGTACGAGCAGTACTTC	CANNSLDRYEQYF
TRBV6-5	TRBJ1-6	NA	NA	TGTACCAGCAGAACGGCGGCCTTGAGGAATTCACCCCTCCACTTT	CTSRTAALRNSPLHF
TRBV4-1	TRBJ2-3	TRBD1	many	TGCGCCAGCAGCCAGGGCGGCAGGGACAGAATTACAGATACGCAGTATTTT	CASSQGGRDRITDTQYF
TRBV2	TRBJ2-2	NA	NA	TGTGCCAGCAGTCCGCAGGGGTTCACCAGGGAGCTGTTTTTT	CASSPQGFTRELFF
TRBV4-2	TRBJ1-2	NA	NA	TGTGCCAGCAGCCAGAACAGGGAAGTCTATGGCTACATCTTC	CASSQNREVYGYIF
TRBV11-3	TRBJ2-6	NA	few	TGTGCCAGCCAACAGGGTTCTGGGGCCAACGTCCTGACTTTC	CASQQGSGANVLTF
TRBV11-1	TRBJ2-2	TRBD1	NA	TGTGCCAGCAGCAACAGGGGAGAGAACATCGGAGAGCTGTTTTTT	CASSNRGENIGELFF
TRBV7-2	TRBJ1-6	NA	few	TGTGCCAGCGGGCAGACTAATTCACCCCTCCACTTT	CASGQTNSPLHF
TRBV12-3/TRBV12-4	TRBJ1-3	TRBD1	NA	TGTGCTAGCATCGAGGGACAGGGGTTATTCGGAAACACCATATATTTT	CASIEGQGLFGNTIYF
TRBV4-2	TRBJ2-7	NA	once	TGTGCAAGCAGCCAAGTGACAAGGGGGGGGCATAACGAGCAGTACTTC	CASSQVTRGGHNEQYF
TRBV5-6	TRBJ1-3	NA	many	TGTGCCAGCAGCTTGAGACCCGACTCTGGAAACACCATATATTTT	CASSLRPDSGNTIYF
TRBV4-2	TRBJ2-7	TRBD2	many	TGTGCCAGCAGCCAAGTTGCAGGCTCCGGGACTAGCATCGCCTACGAGCAGTACTTC	CASSQVAGSGTSIAYEQYF
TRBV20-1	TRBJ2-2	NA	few	TGCAGTGCCGCGGAGGGGGAGTATGTCCGGGAGCTGTTTTTT	CSAAEGEYVRELFF
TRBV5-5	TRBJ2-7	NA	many	TGTGCCAGCAGCTTGGCAGAAACCTACGAGCAGTACTTC	CASSLAETYEQYF
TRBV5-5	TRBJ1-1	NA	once	TGTGGCAGCAGGCTCCATCGGGGAATAAACACTGAAGCTTTCTTT	CGSRLHRGINTEAFF
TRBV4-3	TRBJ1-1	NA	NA	TGCGCCAGCAGCCAAGAAGCGGTGAACACTGGAGCTTCCTTT	CASSQEAVNTGASF
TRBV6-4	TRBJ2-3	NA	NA	TGTGCCAGCAGAGCAGGGGTCGGGAATACGCAGTATTTT	CASRAGVGNTQYF
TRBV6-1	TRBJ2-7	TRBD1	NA	TGTGCCAGCGGACAGGCGCGTTCCTACGAGCAGTACTTC	CASGQARSYEQYF
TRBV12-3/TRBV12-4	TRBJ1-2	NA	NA	TGTGCCAGTTGTGTCAGGCGGTTGGTTAATCGAAGGGGCGGCTACACCTTC	CASCVRRLVNRRGGYTF
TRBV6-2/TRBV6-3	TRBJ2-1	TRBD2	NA	TGTGCCAGCAGCACTAGCGGGAGTCTCTCCGAGCAGTTCTTC	CASSTSGSLSEQFF
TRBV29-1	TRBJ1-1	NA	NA	TGCACCGCAAGAGAGGAGATGAACACTGAAGCTTTCTTT	CTAREEMNTEAFF
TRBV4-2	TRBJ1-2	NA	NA	TGTACCAGCGGCCTGAACCGGGACAACTATGGCTACACCTTC	CTSGLNRDNYGYTF
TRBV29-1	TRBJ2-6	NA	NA	TGCATCGTTGGGGGCATCGGGGCCAACGTCCTGACTTTC	CIVGGIGANVLTF
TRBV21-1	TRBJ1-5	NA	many	TGTGCCAGCAGCAAAAGGGGGGGAAATCAGCCCCAGCATTTT	CASSKRGGNQPQHF
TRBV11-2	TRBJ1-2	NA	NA	TGTGCCAGCAGCCCCCTGGCAGGAAACTATGGCTACACCTTC	CASSPLAGNYGYTF
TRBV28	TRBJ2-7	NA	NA	TGTGTCAGCAGTCCCTCCTGGACAGCGGCATACGAGCAGTACTTC	CVSSPSWTAAYEQYF
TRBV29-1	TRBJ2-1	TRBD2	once	TGTAGCGTTCAAGATACAGCTGAGGGACTAGCATTCGATGAGCAGTTCTTC	CSVQDTAEGLAFDEQFF
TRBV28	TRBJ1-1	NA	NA	TGTGCCAGTAGGGGGGGTTCTGAACCTTTCTTT	CASRGGSEPFF
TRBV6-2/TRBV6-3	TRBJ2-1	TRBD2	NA	TGTGCCAGCAGTATCACTAGTGGGAGGGCCAATGAGCAGTTCTTC	CASSITSGRANEQFF